This entry features one T cell receptor beta chain sequence. Its specificity is unknown. The CDR3 is made up of 15 amino acids. Unmatched junction bases numbered 10, after V lost 5 bases and J lost 3 bases. Germline values: CDR1 SGHAT, CDR2 FQNNGV. This record comes from a study of shared clonotypes between healthy human individuals. Turning to the study itself: CD8 memory received one plate per donor, CD8 naive two, CD4 memory three and CD4 naive three.

Produced via immunoSEQ multiplex PCR; TCRdb's table is partial and in-frame only. Of around 990,000 clones listed, approximately 80% are singletons. Findings and caveats of the study: The sharing of roughly 5% of naive CD4 clonotypes was seen across a handful of donors. Non-shared clonotypes displayed generation probabilities falling below those of clonotypes present in all four donors.

The chain joins TRBV11-2 to TRBJ2-7; 7 nucleotides line up with TRBD2. The TCR comes from a man younger than 35 in good health. Some clones in this sample may be carry-over from other donors' samples. The specimen was memory CD4+ T cells from PBMCs. Subset: CD45RA-negative fraction. In nucleotides, the CDR3 is TGTGCCAGCAGCCGAGAGCGGACTAGAGGCTACGAGCAGTACTTC. Its translation is CASSRERTRGYEQYF.